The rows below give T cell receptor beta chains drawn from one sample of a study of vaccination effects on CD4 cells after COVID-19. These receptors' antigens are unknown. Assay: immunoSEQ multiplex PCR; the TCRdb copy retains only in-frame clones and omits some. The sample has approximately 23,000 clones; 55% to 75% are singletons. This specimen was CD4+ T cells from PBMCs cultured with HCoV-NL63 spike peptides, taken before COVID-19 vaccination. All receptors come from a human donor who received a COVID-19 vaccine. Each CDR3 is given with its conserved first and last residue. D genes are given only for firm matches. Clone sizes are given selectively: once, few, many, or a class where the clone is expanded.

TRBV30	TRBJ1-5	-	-	TGTGCCTGGAGTGCCCGAGGATTGGGGCAGGCTAACAATCAGCCCCAGCATTTT	CAWSARGLGQANNQPQHF
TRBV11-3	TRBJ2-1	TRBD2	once	TGTGCCAGCAGCTTCGGGGGGAGCTCCTACAATGAGCAGTTCTTC	CASSFGGSSYNEQFF
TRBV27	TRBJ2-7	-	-	TGTGCCAGCAGTCACAGGGCTACAACTGTCGAGCAGTACTTC	CASSHRATTVEQYF
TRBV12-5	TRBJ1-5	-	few	TGTGCTAGTGGTTTTCCTCGAGGGCCCCAGCATTTT	CASGFPRGPQHF
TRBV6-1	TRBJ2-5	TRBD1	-	TGTGCCAGCAGTGAACCTACAGGGGGGGAGACCCAGTACTTC	CASSEPTGGETQYF
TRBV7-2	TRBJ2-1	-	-	TGTGCCAGCAGAAGAAAGGGGCTAGTTTACAATGAGCAGTTCTTC	CASRRKGLVYNEQFF
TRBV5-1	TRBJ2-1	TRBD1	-	TGCGCCAGCAGCAGTCAATTCCAAGGACAGGGGGCGCGAGAGCAGTTCTTC	CASSSQFQGQGAREQFF
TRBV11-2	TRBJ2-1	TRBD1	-	TGTGCCAGCAGCTTAGTCGGACAGGGGATCAATGAGCAGTTCTTC	CASSLVGQGINEQFF
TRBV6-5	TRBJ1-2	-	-	TGTGCCAGCAGTTACTCAGAGATATGGATCTATGGCTACACCTTC	CASSYSEIWIYGYTF
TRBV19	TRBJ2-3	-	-	TGTGCCAGTAGTTCCCTCCAGGGTAGCACAGATACGCAGTATTTT	CASSSLQGSTDTQYF
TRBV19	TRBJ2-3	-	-	TGTGCCAGTAGTATTACCGGAATCACAGATACGCAGTATTTT	CASSITGITDTQYF
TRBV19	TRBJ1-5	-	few	TGTGCCAGTAGTAATGGGGGAGGAGGCAATCAGCCCCAGCATTTT	CASSNGGGGNQPQHF
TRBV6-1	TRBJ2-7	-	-	TGTGCCAGCAGTGAAGCGGCGGCCTACGAGCAGTACTTC	CASSEAAAYEQYF
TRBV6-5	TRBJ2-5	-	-	TGTGCCAGCAGTTACTTCGAGACCCAGTACTTC	CASSYFETQYF
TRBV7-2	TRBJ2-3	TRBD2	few	TGTGCCAGCAGCTGGCGAGCGGGGGACACAGATACGCAGTATTTT	CASSWRAGDTDTQYF
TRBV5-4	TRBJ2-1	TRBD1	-	TGTGCCAGCAGCTTGGGACGGACAGGGGGCTACAATGAGCAGTTCTTC	CASSLGRTGGYNEQFF
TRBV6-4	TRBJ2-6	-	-	TGTGCCAGCAGTGACGGGGCTGGTGGGGCCAACGTCCTGACTTTC	CASSDGAGGANVLTF
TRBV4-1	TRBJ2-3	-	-	TGCGCCAGCAGCCCTAGAAGCCCACCCACAGATACGCAGTATTTT	CASSPRSPPTDTQYF
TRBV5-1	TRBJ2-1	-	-	TGCGCCAGCAGCTTGGGGCTTGGCCAGGGAATCAATGAGCAGTTCTTC	CASSLGLGQGINEQFF
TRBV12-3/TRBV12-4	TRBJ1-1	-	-	TGTGCCAGCATCGCGCGGCTGAACACTGAAGCTTTCTTT	CASIARLNTEAFF
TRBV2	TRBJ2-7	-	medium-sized	TGTGCCAGCAGTGCACCGGGACCCCCAAGCGTGGTCGAGCAGTACTTC	CASSAPGPPSVVEQYF
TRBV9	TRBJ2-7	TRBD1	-	TGTGCCAGCAGCTTACAGGGGTTCTCCTACGAGCAGTACTTC	CASSLQGFSYEQYF
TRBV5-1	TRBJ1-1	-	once	TGCGCCAGCAGCTTGTTTACGGCGAACACTGAAGCTTTCTTT	CASSLFTANTEAFF
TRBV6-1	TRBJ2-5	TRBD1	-	TGTGCCAGCAGTGACGAAGAGGGGACAGTATACCAAGAGACCCAGTACTTC	CASSDEEGTVYQETQYF
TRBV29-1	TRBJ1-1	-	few	TGCAGCGTTGAGGGGGGGGACACTGAAGCTTTCTTT	CSVEGGDTEAFF
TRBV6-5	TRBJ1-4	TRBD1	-	TGTGCCAGCGGGAGGACAGGGGGCGTTAATGAAAAACTGTTTTTT	CASGRTGGVNEKLFF
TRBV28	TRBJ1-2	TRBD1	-	TGTGCCAGCAGTTTCCCGGCAGGGGGCGGTGGCTACACCTTC	CASSFPAGGGGYTF
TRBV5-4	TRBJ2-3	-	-	TGTGCCAGCAGCTTGATGGCCTCAGATACGCAGTATTTT	CASSLMASDTQYF
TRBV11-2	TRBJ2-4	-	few	TGTGCCAGCAGCCTCGAAAGAAACATTCAGTACTTC	CASSLERNIQYF
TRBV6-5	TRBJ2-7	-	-	TGTGCCAGCAGTTACAGGCACGAGCAGTACTTC	CASSYRHEQYF
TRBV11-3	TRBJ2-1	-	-	TGTGCCAGCAGCTTAGAACAGGGCTCCTACAATGAGCAGTTCTTC	CASSLEQGSYNEQFF
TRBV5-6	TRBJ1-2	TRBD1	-	TGTGCCAGCAGCCGCCTGGACAGGTCGGACTATGGCTACACCTTC	CASSRLDRSDYGYTF
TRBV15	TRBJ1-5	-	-	TGTGCCACCAGCAGAGATCTGTCGGGGCCCCAGCATTTT	CATSRDLSGPQHF
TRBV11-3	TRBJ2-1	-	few	TGTGCCAGCAGCTTAGGTGGGATCTACAATGAGCAGTTCTTC	CASSLGGIYNEQFF
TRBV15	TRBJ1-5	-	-	TGTGCCACCAGCAGTTTGTGGGGGCAGCCCCAGCATTTT	CATSSLWGQPQHF
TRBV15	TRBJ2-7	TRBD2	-	TGTGCCACCAGGGGGGGACTAGCGGGATCCTACGAGCAGTACTTC	CATRGGLAGSYEQYF
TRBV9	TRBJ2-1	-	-	TGTGCCAGCAGCGTAGGCAGGGATAATGAGCAGTTCTTC	CASSVGRDNEQFF
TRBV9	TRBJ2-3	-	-	TGTGCCAGCAGCGGCCGGGACACCAGCACAGATACGCAGTATTTT	CASSGRDTSTDTQYF
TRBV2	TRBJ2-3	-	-	TGTGCCAGCCCGCGGGGAGCGATTAGCACAGATACGCAGTATTTT	CASPRGAISTDTQYF
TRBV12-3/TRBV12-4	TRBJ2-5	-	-	TGTGCCAGCAGTTGGGACTGGGAGACCCAGTACTTC	CASSWDWETQYF